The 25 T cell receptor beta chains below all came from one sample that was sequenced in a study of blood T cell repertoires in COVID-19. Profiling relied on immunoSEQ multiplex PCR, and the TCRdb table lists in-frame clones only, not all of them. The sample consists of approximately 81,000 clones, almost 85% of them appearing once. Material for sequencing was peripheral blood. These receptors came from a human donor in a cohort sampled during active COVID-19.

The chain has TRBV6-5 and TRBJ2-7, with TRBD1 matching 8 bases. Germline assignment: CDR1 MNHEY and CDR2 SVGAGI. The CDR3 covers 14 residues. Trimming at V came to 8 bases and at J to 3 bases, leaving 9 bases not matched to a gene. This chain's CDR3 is CASFGQGEDYEQYF. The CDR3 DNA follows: TGTGCCAGCTTCGGACAGGGCGAGGACTACGAGCAGTACTTC.

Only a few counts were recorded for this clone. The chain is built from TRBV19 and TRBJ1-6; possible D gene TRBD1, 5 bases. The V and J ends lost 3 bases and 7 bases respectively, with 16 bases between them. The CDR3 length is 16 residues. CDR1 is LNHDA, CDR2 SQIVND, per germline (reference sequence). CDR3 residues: CASSILLSGVNSPLHF. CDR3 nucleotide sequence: TGTGCCAGTAGTATCCTCCTTTCGGGGGTAAATTCACCCCTCCACTTT.

The CDR3 loop reads CASRPQGGSEKLFF. The CDR3 DNA sequence: TGTGCCAGCAGACCACAGGGGGGGAGTGAAAAACTGTTTTTT. V and J are TRBV6-5 and TRBJ1-4, with TRBD1 matching over 8 bases. The CDR3 has 14 amino acids. Trimming at V came to 6 bases and at J to 7 bases, leaving 7 bases not matched to a gene. CDR1 is MNHEY and CDR2 is SVGAGI in the germline V gene.

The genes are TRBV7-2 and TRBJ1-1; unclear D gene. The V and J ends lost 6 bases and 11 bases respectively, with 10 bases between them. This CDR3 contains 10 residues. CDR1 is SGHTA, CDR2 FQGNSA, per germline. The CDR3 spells CASRSGVAFF. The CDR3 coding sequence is TGTGCCAGCAGATCCGGGGTGGCTTTCTTT. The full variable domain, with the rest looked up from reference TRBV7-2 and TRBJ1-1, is GAGVSQSPSNKVTEKGKDVELRCDPISGHTALYWYRQSLGQGLEFLIYFQGNSAPDKSGLPSDRFSAERTGGSVSTLTIQRTQQEDSAVYLCASRSGVAFFGQGTRLTVV.

Written as DNA, the CDR3 is TGTGCCTGGAGCAGGGACAGGGGGAACACTGAAGCTTTCTTT. This codes for CAWSRDRGNTEAFF. The chain carries TRBV30 and TRBJ1-1; 10 bases map to TRBD1. The CDR3 covers 14 residues. Looked up from germline, CDR1 is GTSNPN and CDR2 is SVGIG (reference sequence). V was pared by 3 bases and J by 1 base, with 2 bases of the junction left unmatched.

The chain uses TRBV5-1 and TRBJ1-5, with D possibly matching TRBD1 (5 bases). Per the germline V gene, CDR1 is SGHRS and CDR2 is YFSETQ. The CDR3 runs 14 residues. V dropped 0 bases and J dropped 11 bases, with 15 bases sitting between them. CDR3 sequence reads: CASSLGGAGEAQHF. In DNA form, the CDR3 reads TGCGCCAGCAGCTTGGGAGGGGCGGGGGAAGCCCAGCATTTT.

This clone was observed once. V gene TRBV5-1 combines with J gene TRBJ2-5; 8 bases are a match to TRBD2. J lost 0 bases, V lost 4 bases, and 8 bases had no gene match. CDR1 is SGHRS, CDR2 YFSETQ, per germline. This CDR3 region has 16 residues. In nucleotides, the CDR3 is TGCGCCAGCAGCCCGCTCTCGGGGGGGAACCAAGAGACCCAGTACTTC. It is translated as CASSPLSGGNQETQYF.

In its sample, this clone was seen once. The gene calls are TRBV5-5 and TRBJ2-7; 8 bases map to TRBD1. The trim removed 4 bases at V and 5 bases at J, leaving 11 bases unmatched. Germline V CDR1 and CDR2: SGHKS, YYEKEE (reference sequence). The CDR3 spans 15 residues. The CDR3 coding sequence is TGTGCCAGCAGCGCACAGGGGGTCGTAGCTCACGAGCAGTACTTC. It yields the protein CASSAQGVVAHEQYF.

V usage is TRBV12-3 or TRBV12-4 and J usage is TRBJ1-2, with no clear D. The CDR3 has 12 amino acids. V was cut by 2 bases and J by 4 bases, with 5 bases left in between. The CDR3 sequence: CASSLSSYGYTF. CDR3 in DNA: TGTGCCAGCAGTTTAAGTAGCTATGGCTACACCTTC.

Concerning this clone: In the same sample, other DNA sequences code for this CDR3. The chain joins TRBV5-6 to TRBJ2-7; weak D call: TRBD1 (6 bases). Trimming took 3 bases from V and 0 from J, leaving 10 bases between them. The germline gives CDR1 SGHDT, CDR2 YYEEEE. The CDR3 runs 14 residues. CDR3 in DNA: TGTGCCAGCAGCTGGGGACAAAGCTCCTACGAGCAGTACTTC. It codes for CASSWGQSSYEQYF.

CDR3 amino acids: CAIRDPGVHHYEQYF. CDR3 coding DNA: TGTGCCATCAGAGACCCGGGTGTTCACCACTACGAGCAGTACTTC. This chain connects TRBV10-3 to TRBJ2-7; no definite D call. The germline gives CDR1 ENHRY, CDR2 SYGVKD. V was clipped by 6 bases and J by 3 bases, with 18 bases between them. The CDR3 consists of 15 residues.

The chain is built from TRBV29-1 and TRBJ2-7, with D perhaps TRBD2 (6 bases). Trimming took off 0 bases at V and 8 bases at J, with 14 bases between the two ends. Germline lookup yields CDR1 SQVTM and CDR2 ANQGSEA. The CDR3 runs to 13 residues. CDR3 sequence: CSVEESLEGQQYF. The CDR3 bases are TGCAGCGTTGAAGAGTCTCTGGAGGGCCAGCAGTACTTC.

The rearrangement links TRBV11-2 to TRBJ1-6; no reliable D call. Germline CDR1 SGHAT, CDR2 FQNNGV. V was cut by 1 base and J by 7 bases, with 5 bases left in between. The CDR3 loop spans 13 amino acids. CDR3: CASSLGRNSPLHF. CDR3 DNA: TGTGCCAGCAGCTTAGGGCGGAATTCACCCCTCCACTTT.

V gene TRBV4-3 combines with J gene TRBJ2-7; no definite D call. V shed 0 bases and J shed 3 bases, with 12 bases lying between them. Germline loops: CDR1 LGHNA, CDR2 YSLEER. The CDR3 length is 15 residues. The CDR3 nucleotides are TGCGCCAGCAGCCAAGACCCCAGTAACCACTACGAGCAGTACTTC. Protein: CASSQDPSNHYEQYF.

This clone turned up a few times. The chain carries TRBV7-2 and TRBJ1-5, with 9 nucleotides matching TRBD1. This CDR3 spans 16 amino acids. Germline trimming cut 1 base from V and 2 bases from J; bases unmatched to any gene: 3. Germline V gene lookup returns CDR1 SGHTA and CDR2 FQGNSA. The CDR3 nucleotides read TGTGCCAGCAGCTTAGGGACAGGGGTCGGCAATCAGCCCCAGCATTTT. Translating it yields CASSLGTGVGNQPQHF.

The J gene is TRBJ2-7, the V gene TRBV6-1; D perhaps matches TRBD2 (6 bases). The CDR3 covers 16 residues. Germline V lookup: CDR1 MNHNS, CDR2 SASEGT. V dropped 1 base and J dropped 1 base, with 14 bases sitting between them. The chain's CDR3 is CASSEGGTVRSYEQYF. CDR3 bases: TGTGCCAGCAGTGAAGGCGGGACGGTACGGTCCTACGAGCAGTACTTC.

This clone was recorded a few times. For the CDR3, the DNA is TGTGCCAGCAGCACGGACAGCTCTGGAAACACCATATATTTT. Its protein is CASSTDSSGNTIYF. The J gene is TRBJ1-3, the V gene TRBV7-9; possible D gene TRBD1, 6 bases. This CDR3 is 14 amino acids long. Trimming took 5 bases from V and 0 from J, leaving 8 bases between them. Germline V gene sequence: CDR1 SEHNR, CDR2 FQNEAQ (reference sequence).

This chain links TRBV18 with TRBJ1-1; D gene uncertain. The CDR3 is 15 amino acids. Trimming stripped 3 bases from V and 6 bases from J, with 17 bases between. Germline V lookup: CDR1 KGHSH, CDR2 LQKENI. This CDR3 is CASSPAWVTGAEAFF. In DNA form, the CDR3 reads TGTGCCAGCTCACCTGCCTGGGTCACCGGGGCTGAAGCTTTCTTT.

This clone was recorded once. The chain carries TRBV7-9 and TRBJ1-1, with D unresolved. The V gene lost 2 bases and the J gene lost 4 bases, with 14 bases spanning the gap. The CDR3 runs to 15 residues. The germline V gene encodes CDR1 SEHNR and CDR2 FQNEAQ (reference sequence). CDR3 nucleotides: TGTGCCAGCAGCTTACAACGCGCTAGTGGCACTGAAGCTTTCTTT. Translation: CASSLQRASGTEAFF.

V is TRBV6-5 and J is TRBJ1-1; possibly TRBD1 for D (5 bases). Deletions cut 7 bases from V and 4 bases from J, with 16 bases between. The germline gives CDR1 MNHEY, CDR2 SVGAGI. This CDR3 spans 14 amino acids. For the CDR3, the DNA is TGTGCCAGCACCCAAGCGTCGGGGGGCACTGAAGCTTTCTTT. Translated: CASTQASGGTEAFF.

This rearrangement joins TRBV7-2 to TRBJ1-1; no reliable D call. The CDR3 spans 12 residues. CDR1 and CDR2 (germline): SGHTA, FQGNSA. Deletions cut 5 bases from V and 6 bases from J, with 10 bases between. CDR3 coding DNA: TGTGCCAGCAGCAAGAGGGTCGCTGAAGCTTTCTTT. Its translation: CASSKRVAEAFF.

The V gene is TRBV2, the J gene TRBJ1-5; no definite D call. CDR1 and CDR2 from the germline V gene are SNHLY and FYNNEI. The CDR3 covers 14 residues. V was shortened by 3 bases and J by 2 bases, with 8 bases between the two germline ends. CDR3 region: CASSEEAGNQPQHF. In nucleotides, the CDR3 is TGTGCCAGCAGTGAGGAGGCCGGCAATCAGCCCCAGCATTTT.

The CDR3 sequence is CASSYGETQYF. The CDR3 DNA is TGTGCCAGCAGTTATGGCGAGACCCAGTACTTC. The chain recombines TRBV6-2 or TRBV6-3 with TRBJ2-5; no reliable D call. The germline gives CDR1 MNHEY, CDR2 SVGEGT. Trimming removed 3 bases at V and 5 bases at J, with 4 bases between. The CDR3 has 11 residues.

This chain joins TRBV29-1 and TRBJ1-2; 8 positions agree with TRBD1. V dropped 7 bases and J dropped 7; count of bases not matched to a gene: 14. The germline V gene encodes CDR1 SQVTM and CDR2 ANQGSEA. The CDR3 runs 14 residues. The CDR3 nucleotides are TGCAGCGACAGTCAGGGGGCTAGGCGGCTTGGCTACACCTTC. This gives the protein CSDSQGARRLGYTF.

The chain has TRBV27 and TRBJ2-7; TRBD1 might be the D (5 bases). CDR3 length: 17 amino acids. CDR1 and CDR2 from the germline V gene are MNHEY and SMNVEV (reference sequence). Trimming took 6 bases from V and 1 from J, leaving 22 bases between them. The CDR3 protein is CASRTLEVAGRSYEQYF. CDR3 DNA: TGTGCCAGCAGGACCTTAGAAGTGGCAGGGCGGTCCTACGAGCAGTACTTC.